One and the same sample provided the 31 T cell receptor beta chains below, sequenced in a study of long-term antiretroviral therapy in people with HIV. Researchers report immunoSEQ v3.0 was run at survey level. Measured with immunoSEQ multiplex PCR; TCRdb has only the in-frame clones, and not every one. The sample includes around 25,000 clones, roughly 94% of them seen just once. Sequencing used unsorted PBMCs, obtained roughly 5 years after starting antiretroviral therapy. These receptors originate from a woman between 45 and 60 years old with HIV.

V and J are TRBV19 and TRBJ2-5; possible D gene TRBD2, 6 bases. V gave up 5 bases and J gave up 2 bases, with 9 bases separating them. The germline CDR1 and CDR2 sequences are LNHDA and SQIVND (reference sequence). The CDR3 has 13 residues. CDR3 DNA: TGTGCCAGTAGTGGAGGACTACAAGAGACCCAGTACTTC. This translates into CASSGGLQETQYF.

This sequence joins TRBV5-1 and TRBJ2-2, with no clear D. In germline, CDR1 is SGHRS, CDR2 YFSETQ. The V gene lost 5 bases and the J gene lost 2 bases, with 10 bases spanning the gap. This CDR3 comprises 14 residues. The CDR3 coding sequence is TGCGCCAGCAGGCCGGCGGAAAACACCGGGGAGCTGTTTTTT. Translated, it gives CASRPAENTGELFF.

This chain uses TRBV18 with TRBJ1-1; possibly TRBD1 for D (6 bases). The germline CDR1 and CDR2 sequences are KGHSH and LQKENI. CDR3 size: 13 residues. Trimming stripped 4 bases from V and 7 bases from J, with 13 bases between. The DNA of the CDR3 is TGTGCCAGCTCACTCATACAGGGTAATGAAGCTTTCTTT. As protein: CASSLIQGNEAFF.

The gene calls are TRBV7-9 and TRBJ1-1, with D uncertain. V gave up 2 bases and J gave up 4 bases, with 14 bases separating them. Germline CDR1 and CDR2: SEHNR and FQNEAQ (reference sequence). The CDR3 runs 15 residues. CDR3 region: CASSLPRRVSTEAFF. In DNA form, the CDR3 reads TGTGCCAGCAGCTTACCCCGGCGGGTAAGCACTGAAGCTTTCTTT.

The V and J genes are TRBV9 and TRBJ2-3, with 11 bases fitting TRBD1. V shed 0 bases, J shed 4 bases, and the junction held 7 bases outside the gene matches. CDR1 and CDR2 from the germline V gene are SGDLS and YYNGEE. The CDR3 covers 17 residues. The CDR3 reads CASSVGIGQGAADTQYF. CDR3 DNA sequence: TGTGCCAGCAGCGTAGGAATAGGACAGGGGGCTGCAGATACGCAGTATTTT.

The rearrangement links TRBV5-3 to TRBJ1-4; D is undetermined. TRBV5-3 is treated as an ORF (open reading frame) with a function not yet certain. This CDR3 region has 15 residues. V lost 4 bases, J lost 8 bases, and 18 bases lay in between. The DNA of the CDR3 is TGTGCCAGAAGCCCCGTATGTGGGGTGGAAGAAAAACTGTTTTTT. Translation: CARSPVCGVEEKLFF.

The rearrangement uses TRBV9 and TRBJ2-5; 8 nucleotides agree with TRBD2. Per germline, CDR1 SGDLS and CDR2 YYNGEE. V dropped 4 bases and J dropped 4; count of bases not matched to a gene: 9. The CDR3 runs 15 residues. The CDR3 reads CASSPGGAGGETQYF. The CDR3 DNA is TGTGCCAGCAGCCCTGGGGGGGCGGGAGGAGAGACCCAGTACTTC.

The V call is TRBV4-3, the J call TRBJ2-2; D call uncertain. The CDR3 has 14 residues. The V gene's germline CDR1 is LGHNA and CDR2 YSLEER. Trimming left V 0 bases short and J 6 bases short, with 8 bases between. CDR3 nucleotides: TGCGCCAGCAGCCAAGATTGGGAACCCGGGGAGCTGTTTTTT. It specifies CASSQDWEPGELFF.

The J gene is TRBJ2-5, the V gene TRBV28; D ambiguous. This CDR3 is 10 amino acids long. Germline assignment: CDR1 MDHEN and CDR2 SYDVKM. The V and J ends lost 5 bases and 7 bases respectively, with 5 bases between them. CDR3 amino acids: CASSALTQYF. The CDR3 DNA is TGTGCCAGCAGTGCGTTGACCCAGTACTTC.

The chain couples TRBV6-5 to TRBJ1-2; 10 nucleotides agree with TRBD1. The CDR3 has 14 amino acids. Germline V CDR1 and CDR2: MNHEY, SVGAGI. V shed 5 bases, J shed 7 bases, and the junction held 7 bases outside the gene matches. Written as DNA, the CDR3 is TGTGCCAGCAGTAAAACCGGGACAGGGGCTGGCTACACCTTC. Amino acid sequence: CASSKTGTGAGYTF.

V usage is TRBV2 and J usage is TRBJ1-5; TRBD1 matches 7 bases. V trimming: 3 bases; J trimming: 1 base; junction bases outside the gene matches: 6. CDR3 size: 16 residues. Germline V lookup: CDR1 SNHLY, CDR2 FYNNEI. The chain's CDR3 is CASSDRTGGSNQPQHF. In DNA, the CDR3 is TGTGCCAGCAGTGACCGGACAGGCGGCAGCAATCAGCCCCAGCATTTT.

The chain is built from TRBV7-9 and TRBJ2-7; 9 bases fit TRBD2. Per germline, CDR1 SEHNR and CDR2 FQNEAQ (reference sequence). V was clipped by 4 bases and J by 4 bases; unmatched bases: 5. The CDR3 extends over 14 amino acids. CDR3 nucleotides: TGTGCCAGCAGCTCCCTGACTAGCGGATACGAGCAGTACTTC. This translates into CASSSLTSGYEQYF.

The chain carries TRBV6-6 and TRBJ2-7; 8 nucleotides match TRBD1. Germline V gene sequence: CDR1 MNHNY, CDR2 SVGAGI (reference sequence). V was pared by 5 bases and J by 5 bases, with 2 bases of the junction left unmatched. CDR3 length: 12 amino acids. The DNA of the CDR3 is TGTGCCAGCAGTCAGACAGGGGACGAGCAGTACTTC. Residues: CASSQTGDEQYF.

The V and J genes are TRBV2 and TRBJ2-5; possibly TRBD2 for D (5 bases). Germline lookup yields CDR1 SNHLY and CDR2 FYNNEI. V lost 1 base, J lost 5 bases, and 11 bases lay in between. The CDR3 runs 14 residues. In DNA, the CDR3 is TGTGCCAGCAGTGAAGGTGGACTTGTTGAGACCCAGTACTTC. Its protein product is CASSEGGLVETQYF.

This clone showed up just once. The rearrangement links TRBV19 to TRBJ1-4; D may be TRBD1 (5 bases). The germline V gene has CDR1 LNHDA and CDR2 SQIVND (reference sequence). The CDR3 covers 13 residues. V lost 7 bases and J 10 bases, leaving 16 bases between the germline ends. DNA for the CDR3: TGTGCCAGTATTCCGGGACCGACGGGAAAACTGTTTTTT. Its protein product is CASIPGPTGKLFF.

The chain combines TRBV14 with TRBJ2-7; D tentatively fits TRBD1 or TRBD2 (5 bases each). The V end was cut by 3 bases, the J end by 5 bases, with 11 bases between. CDR3 length: 13 residues. Germline V gives CDR1 SGHDN, CDR2 FVKESK. This CDR3 reads CASSQGPRNEQYF. CDR3 nucleotide sequence: TGTGCCAGCAGCCAGGGACCCCGAAACGAGCAGTACTTC.

This chain links TRBV6-1 with TRBJ2-7; D possibly corresponds to TRBD1 (6 bases). In germline, CDR1 is MNHNS, CDR2 SASEGT. The CDR3 runs to 13 residues. The germline V and J ends were trimmed by 6 bases and 2 bases, with 11 bases remaining between them. CDR3: CASRRTAAYEQYF. The CDR3 DNA is TGTGCCAGCAGGAGGACAGCAGCCTACGAGCAGTACTTC.

The chain links TRBV2 to TRBJ1-5; D perhaps matches TRBD1 (6 bases). Trimming took 10 bases from V and 5 from J, leaving 15 bases between them. Germline V gives CDR1 SNHLY, CDR2 FYNNEI. The CDR3 has 13 residues. The CDR3 DNA reads TGTGCCACCGGGGGCCGTGGAGATCAGCCCCAGCATTTT. Encoded protein: CATGGRGDQPQHF.

The rearrangement links TRBV6-5 to TRBJ1-1, with D tentatively TRBD1 (6 bases). Trimming shortened V by 6 bases and J by 4 bases, and 18 bases separated the two germline ends. Germline CDR1 MNHEY, CDR2 SVGAGI. CDR3 length: 15 amino acids. CDR3 sequence: CASSPWGGRGTEAFF. Written as DNA, the CDR3 is TGTGCCAGCAGCCCCTGGGGGGGCAGGGGCACTGAAGCTTTCTTT.

The rearrangement uses TRBV19 and TRBJ1-2, with TRBD1 matching over 7 bases. Germline-derived CDR1 and CDR2 are LNHDA and SQIVND (reference sequence). This CDR3 comprises 15 residues. The V gene end was trimmed by 4 bases and the J gene end by 5 bases; junction bases not matched to a gene: 10. The CDR3 sequence is CASSTRTGTDYGYTF. The DNA for the CDR3 is TGTGCCAGTAGTACTAGGACAGGCACGGATTATGGCTACACCTTC.

CDR3 region: CASSPRFGGTDTQYF. The CDR3 nucleotides read TGTGCCAGCAGCCCCCGCTTTGGGGGCACAGATACGCAGTATTTT. The rearrangement joins TRBV7-9 to TRBJ2-3; D remains ambiguous. Trimming took off 5 bases at V and 1 base at J, with 13 bases between the two ends. The CDR3 runs to 15 residues. The germline gives CDR1 SEHNR, CDR2 FQNEAQ (reference sequence). The whole variable domain, remainder taken from reference TRBV7-9 and TRBJ2-3, is DTGVSQNPRHKITKRGQNVTFRCDPISEHNRLYWYRQTLGQGPEFLTYFQNEAQLEKSRLLSDRFSAERPKGSFSTLEIQRTEQGDSAMYLCASSPRFGGTDTQYFGPGTRLTVL.

The genes are TRBV5-1 and TRBJ2-3; maybe TRBD2 (6 bases). V was shortened by 0 bases and J by 8 bases, with 16 bases between the two germline ends. The CDR3 sequence is 15 residues long. Germline assignment: CDR1 SGHRS and CDR2 YFSETQ. As DNA, the CDR3 is TGCGCCAGCAGCTTGGCCCCGAATAACGGGGGTACGCAGTATTTT. Amino acid sequence: CASSLAPNNGGTQYF.

The rearrangement uses TRBV2 and TRBJ2-7; TRBD1 agrees at 7 bases. CDR3 length: 15 residues. With V trimmed by 2 bases and J by 5 bases, 9 bases remained unmatched. Germline loops: CDR1 SNHLY, CDR2 FYNNEI. For the CDR3, the DNA is TGTGCCAGCAGTGAAAAGGGGGCGTTTAATAACGAGCAGTACTTC. Translating gives CASSEKGAFNNEQYF.

The chain links TRBV6-5 to TRBJ1-2, with 8 nucleotides matching TRBD1. The V segment lost 6 bases and the J segment 3 bases; nucleotides outside the gene matches: 3. CDR1 and CDR2 from the germline V gene are MNHEY and SVGAGI. CDR3 length equals 13 residues. CDR3 coding DNA: TGTGCCAGCAGGGACAGGGTAGACTATGGCTACACCTTC. It codes for CASRDRVDYGYTF.

V and J are TRBV7-2 and TRBJ2-6; 8 bases line up with TRBD1. CDR3 length: 19 amino acids. Germline CDR1 reads SGHTA; CDR2 reads FQGNSA. Germline trimming cut 1 base from V and 2 bases from J; bases unmatched to any gene: 10. CDR3 in amino acids: CASSLGAGGQVAGANVLTF. The CDR3, as DNA: TGTGCCAGCAGCTTAGGGGCAGGGGGACAGGTGGCTGGGGCCAACGTCCTGACTTTC.

The CDR3 coding sequence is TGCGCCAGCAGTCACCGAGGGAGCCTTACTAGCGGGAGGGCCGGGTTCTTTTGCGCCGGGGAGCTGTTTTTT. Protein sequence: CASSHRGSLTSGRAGFFCAGELFF. This sequence joins TRBV23-1 and TRBJ2-2, with 13 bases aligning to TRBD2. TRBV23-1 is flagged as an ORF with uncertain function. The CDR3 spans 24 residues. After removal of 3 bases from V and 6 bases from J, the junction contained 28 bases not matched to a gene.

This clone showed up just once. J is TRBJ1-4 and V is TRBV6-1; D unresolved. Trimming shortened V by 2 bases and J by 7 bases, and 5 bases separated the two germline ends. CDR1 is MNHNS, CDR2 SASEGT, per germline. The CDR3 loop spans 12 amino acids. The CDR3 is CASSERLEKLFF. As DNA, the CDR3 is TGTGCCAGCAGTGAACGGCTTGAAAAACTGTTTTTT.

The V and J genes are TRBV19 and TRBJ2-3; 11 bases are shared with TRBD2. This CDR3 has 18 amino acids. V lost 3 bases and J lost 2; bases outside the gene matches: 10. Germline loops: CDR1 LNHDA, CDR2 SQIVND (reference sequence). The CDR3: CASSILAGTSGITDTQYF. The CDR3 DNA reads as TGTGCCAGTAGTATCTTAGCCGGGACTAGCGGAATCACAGATACGCAGTATTTT.

V is TRBV4-2 and J is TRBJ2-7, with TRBD2 matching over 10 bases. Germline trimming cut 0 bases from V and 6 bases from J; bases unmatched to any gene: 5. Germline V CDR1 and CDR2: LGHNA, YNFKEQ. The CDR3 spans 15 residues. The CDR3 here is CASSQDGGLAAEQYF. As DNA, the CDR3 is TGTGCCAGCAGCCAAGACGGAGGACTAGCGGCCGAGCAGTACTTC.

This chain connects TRBV10-3 to TRBJ2-7; TRBD1 aligns across 7 bases. The CDR3 sequence is 15 residues long. The V segment lost 4 bases and the J segment 2 bases; nucleotides outside the gene matches: 8. From germline, CDR1 is ENHRY and CDR2 SYGVKD. CDR3 nucleotide sequence: TGTGCCATCAGTGCCACGACAGGGAAGGCCTACGAGCAGTACTTC. It is translated as CAISATTGKAYEQYF.

The chain's CDR3 is CASSPRTGGSTGELFF. The CDR3, as DNA: TGTGCCAGCAGCCCGAGGACAGGTGGCAGCACCGGGGAGCTGTTTTTT. The chain carries TRBV7-8 and TRBJ2-2; TRBD1 aligns across 7 bases. This CDR3 has 16 amino acids. With V trimmed by 5 bases and J by 4 bases, 10 bases remained unmatched. CDR1 and CDR2 from the germline V gene are SGHVS and FQNEAQ.